These 3 T cell receptor beta chains share one sample of origin, sequenced in a study of post-analysis software for immune sequencing data. Study-wide results and limits: Patients used about 5 TRBV segments, including TRBV5-6, TRBV5-1 and TRBV20-1, more often than controls.

Researchers reported that TCR beta cDNA libraries carried unique molecular identifiers. One entry per CDR3 protein results from TCRdb running MiXCR on the PCR reads. The sample holds over 150,000 distinct CDR3 sequences, around 28% seen once. For these TCRs, the target antigens are not known. The sample was blood. The receptors derive from a girl aged 10-17 years with multiple sclerosis.

This clonotype was seen more than once but under ten times. The V gene is TRBV4-1, the J gene TRBJ1-1; 7 positions agree with TRBD1. Germline CDR1 and CDR2: MGHRA and YSYEKL. The V segment lost 5 bases and the J segment 4 bases; nucleotides outside the gene matches: 4. The CDR3 is 13 amino acids. The CDR3 DNA sequence: TGCGCCAGCAGCGCCCCAGGGGGCACTGAAGCTTTCTTT. As protein: CASSAPGGTEAFF.

This chain uses TRBV28 with TRBJ2-2, with 11 nucleotides matching TRBD1. The V segment lost 2 bases and the J segment 3 bases; nucleotides outside the gene matches: 5. The CDR3 length is 17 residues. Germline V gives CDR1 MDHEN, CDR2 SYDVKM. The CDR3 DNA is TGTGCCAGCAGTTTAATGTGGGACAGGGGGTACACCGGGGAGCTGTTTTTT. This sequence encodes CASSLMWDRGYTGELFF.

This clonotype was detected only a few times. At one of its ends the junction is not consistent with the germline gene, which may arise from a read error. This rearrangement joins TRBV4-1 to TRBJ1-2; D is perhaps TRBD1 (6 bases). Germline assignment: CDR1 MGHRA and CDR2 YSYEKL. The CDR3 length is 17 residues. The CDR3 loop reads CASSQVARTETNYGHTF. In nucleotides, the CDR3 is TGCGCCAGCAGCCAAGTAGCTCGGACAGAGACTAACTATGGCCACACCTTC.